These 4 T cell receptor beta chains were sequenced from one sample in a study of blood T cell repertoires in COVID-19. The protocol was immunoSEQ multiplex PCR, while the TCRdb copy is restricted to in-frame clones and leaves out a portion. The table lists roughly 130,000 clones, roughly 83% of them singletons. The sample was peripheral blood. These receptors were taken from a woman aged 30 to 39 who had recovered from COVID-19.

The chain employs TRBV10-3 and TRBJ2-5; 7 nucleotides align to TRBD2. The CDR3 runs 14 residues. Trimming at V came to 3 bases and at J to 3 bases, leaving 4 bases not matched to a gene. In germline, CDR1 is ENHRY, CDR2 SYGVKD. The chain's CDR3 is CAISDVGGKETQYF. CDR3 bases: TGTGCCATCAGTGATGTCGGGGGGAAAGAGACCCAGTACTTC.

The genes are TRBV7-2 and TRBJ2-1; possible D gene TRBD2, 6 bases. Between the trimmed V and J ends, which lost 1 base and 7 bases, there was a span of 14 bases. Germline loops: CDR1 SGHTA, CDR2 FQGNSA. The CDR3 extends over 15 amino acids. The CDR3 region is CASSLVSGVGNEQFF. As DNA, the CDR3 is TGTGCCAGCAGCTTAGTATCGGGGGTGGGGAATGAGCAGTTCTTC.

J is TRBJ1-6 and V is TRBV5-6, with TRBD1 matching over 12 bases. Germline CDR1 reads SGHDT; CDR2 reads YYEEEE. With V trimmed by 2 bases and J by 5 bases, 5 bases remained unmatched. CDR3 length: 17 amino acids. DNA for the CDR3: TGTGCCAGCAGCTTAGGGACAGGGGGCGCGGATAATTCACCCCTCCACTTT. It translates to CASSLGTGGADNSPLHF.

This chain joins TRBV18 and TRBJ2-5, with 7 nucleotides matching TRBD1. The CDR3 runs 14 residues. Germline V lookup: CDR1 KGHSH, CDR2 LQKENI. V shed 3 bases, J shed 3 bases, and the junction held 4 bases outside the gene matches. The CDR3 here is CASSPVTGEETQYF. The CDR3 nucleotides are TGTGCCAGCTCACCGGTTACAGGGGAAGAGACCCAGTACTTC.